This record covers a single TCR beta chain. These data are taken from a study of blood T cell repertoires in COVID-19. The overall study: Donors in the United States, Italy and Spain gave samples during acute or convalescent COVID-19.

As originally analysed: Amplification with reference gene primers provided the estimates of nucleated cell counts. Sequenced by immunoSEQ multiplex PCR; TCRdb stores in-frame clones only, minus some. V and J calls and clone size are those listed in that table; D and trimming were worked out from the DNA. This sample has roughly 200,000 clones; 80% to 90% occur once, and the top ten carry about an eighth. The V gene's germline CDR1 is SGHDT and CDR2 YYEEEE. CDR3 size: 12 residues. Patients at the Seattle site were enrolled during active infection and followed longitudinally. The sequenced sample consisted of peripheral blood. The J gene is TRBJ2-1, the V gene TRBV5-6, with 8 positions matching TRBD2. The sequence was obtained from a woman at least 80 years old with COVID-19, enrolled during active disease. This chain's CDR3 is CLSGRLNNEQFF. The CDR3 nucleotides read TGTTTGAGCGGGAGATTAAACAATGAGCAGTTCTTC.